A selection of T cell receptor beta chains follows, all from one sample in a study of shared clonotypes between healthy human individuals. Profiled with immunoSEQ multiplex PCR; TCRdb holds only in-frame clones, not every one. The sample has fewer than 1.8 million clones, approximately 98.5% seen once. The sequenced sample consisted of naive CD4+ T cells sorted from blood. These receptor sequences come from a man younger than 45 in good health. Both conserved end residues are part of each CDR3. The D gene is left open where the match is weak.

d_call	v_call	j_call	cdr3_aa	cdr3_nt
.	TRBV6-5	TRBJ1-3	CASSYLRAVSGNTIYF	TGTGCCAGCAGTTACCTAAGGGCAGTCTCTGGAAACACCATATATTTT
.	TRBV5-1	TRBJ1-1	CASSSREQSSTEAFF	TGCGCCAGCAGCTCCAGGGAACAGTCGAGTACTGAAGCTTTCTTT
.	TRBV30	TRBJ2-3	CAWSGPGDTQYF	TGTGCCTGGAGTGGTCCCGGGGATACGCAGTATTTT
.	TRBV11-2	TRBJ1-5	CASSLDLYQPQHF	TGTGCCAGCAGCTTAGATCTATACCAGCCCCAGCATTTT
TRBD2	TRBV11-2	TRBJ2-2	CASSPRRGREGTGELFF	TGTGCCAGCAGCCCCCGGCGGGGGAGAGAAGGGACCGGGGAGCTGTTTTTT
.	TRBV28	TRBJ1-5	CACLGQVNQPQHF	TGTGCCTGTTTGGGGCAGGTCAATCAGCCCCAGCATTTT
.	TRBV2	TRBJ1-5	CASSEVTSNQPQHF	TGTGCCAGCAGTGAAGTTACAAGCAATCAGCCCCAGCATTTT
TRBD1	TRBV5-4	TRBJ1-2	CASSTQQGVRGYTF	TGTGCCAGCAGCACTCAACAGGGGGTGAGAGGCTACACCTTC
TRBD1	TRBV6-5	TRBJ1-1	CASSGPGQVNTEAFF	TGTGCCAGCAGCGGTCCGGGACAGGTGAACACTGAAGCTTTCTTT
.	TRBV7-9	TRBJ1-2	CASSEGRLTNYGYTF	TGTGCCAGCAGCGAAGGACGCCTGACGAACTATGGCTACACCTTC
.	TRBV4-1	TRBJ1-1	CASSQYGTPFGDTEAFF	TGCGCCAGCAGCCAGTACGGGACCCCCTTTGGAGACACTGAAGCTTTCTTT
.	TRBV11-2	TRBJ2-7	CASSLGWRQTYEQYF	TGTGCCAGCAGCTTAGGATGGCGGCAGACCTACGAGCAGTACTTC
.	TRBV5-1	TRBJ2-7	CASSLAGNEQYF	TGCGCCAGCAGCTTGGCAGGGAACGAGCAGTACTTC
TRBD2	TRBV5-4	TRBJ2-1	CASSKRLAHGSYNEQFF	TGTGCCAGCAGCAAACGACTAGCCCACGGCTCCTACAATGAGCAGTTCTTC
TRBD1	TRBV10-1	TRBJ2-7	CASSPGRGPFYEQYF	TGCGCCAGCAGTCCGGGCAGGGGGCCGTTTTACGAGCAGTACTTC
.	TRBV7-9	TRBJ2-3	CASSWDRDTQYF	TGTGCCAGCAGCTGGGACCGGGATACGCAGTATTTT
TRBD2	TRBV6-1	TRBJ2-1	CAIIPGLAFYNEQFF	TGTGCCATTATACCGGGACTAGCGTTCTACAATGAGCAGTTCTTC
TRBD1	TRBV30	TRBJ1-2	CAWSVGGKYGYTF	TGTGCCTGGAGTGTAGGGGGCAAGTATGGCTACACCTTC
.	TRBV5-1	TRBJ2-5	CASTPLAKVGGETQYF	TGCGCCAGCACCCCCCTCGCCAAGGTGGGAGGAGAGACCCAGTACTTC
TRBD2	TRBV30	TRBJ2-7	CAWSAPGLACEQYF	TGTGCCTGGAGTGCCCCGGGACTAGCATGCGAGCAGTACTTC
.	TRBV7-9	TRBJ2-7	CASSTGTRREYEQYF	TGTGCCAGCAGCACCGGGACAAGGAGGGAATACGAGCAGTACTTC
TRBD2	TRBV18	TRBJ2-2	CASSPLGLAGRFSGELFF	TGTGCCAGCTCACCATTGGGACTAGCGGGAAGGTTTTCCGGGGAGCTGTTTTTT